Below, 32 T cell receptor beta chains from the same sample are listed, as sequenced in a study of regulatory T cells in long-lasting Graves disease. With iRepertoire HTBI primers and Arm-PCR of CDR3 regions, TCR beta libraries were built. TCRdb called the multiplex PCR reads again in MiXCR, with one record for every CDR3 protein. Of some 490,000 distinct CDR3 sequences listed, around 13% are singletons. The time point was: newly diagnosed GD, antithyroid drugs for less than 3 months. Following extraction of RNA from PBMCs, that RNA was used to make the TCR library. A further study also used this sample, focusing on T cells in Graves' hyperthyroidism and ophthalmopathy.

The sample in question was peripheral blood mononuclear cells (PBMCs), obtained at new diagnosis, from a patient treated with antithyroid drugs. The receptors originated from a woman aged 25-40 years with Graves disease.

The sample holds many counts of this clonotype. The J gene is TRBJ1-2, the V gene TRBV5-4; 9 positions match TRBD1. The CDR3 length is 14 residues. V dropped 5 bases and J dropped 4; count of bases not matched to a gene: 6. Germline loops: CDR1 SGHNT, CDR2 YYREEE (reference sequence). The CDR3 sequence is CASRRQGGIYGYTF. The CDR3 DNA follows: TGTGCCAGCAGGCGACAGGGGGGGATCTATGGCTACACCTTC.

In this sample, this clonotype turned up many times. In nucleotides, the CDR3 is TGCAGTGCTAGAGAACCCCCTGTGTTCTCGAGCAATCAGCCCCAGCATTTT. This translates into CSAREPPVFSSNQPQHF. The genes are TRBV20-1 and TRBJ1-5; D is unclear. Germline lookup yields CDR1 DFQATT and CDR2 SNEGSKA (reference sequence). CDR3 size: 17 residues. V shed 0 bases and J shed 1 base, with 16 bases lying between them.

Many counts were recorded for this clonotype. This chain uses TRBV6-5 with TRBJ1-2, with a weak D call TRBD1 (6 bases). CDR3 size: 15 residues. The V gene's germline CDR1 is MNHEY and CDR2 SVGAGI. V dropped 4 bases and J dropped 6 bases, with 18 bases sitting between them. The CDR3 protein is CASSSGWGGANGYTF. The CDR3 DNA sequence: TGTGCCAGCAGTTCGGGATGGGGGGGGGCGAATGGCTACACCTTC.

The gene calls are TRBV27 and TRBJ1-5, with no clear D. The CDR3 runs 14 residues. Trimming pared 6 bases from V and 3 bases from J, leaving 12 bases between. Germline CDR1 reads MNHEY; CDR2 reads SMNVEV (reference sequence). As DNA, the CDR3 is TGTGCCAGCAGCCACAGTGATACCAATCAGCCCCAGCATTTT. This translates into CASSHSDTNQPQHF.

This rearrangement joins TRBV9 to TRBJ1-1; D is perhaps TRBD1 (6 bases). V was cut by 6 bases and J by 5 bases, with 14 bases left in between. The CDR3 totals 13 residues. Germline CDR1 and CDR2: SGDLS and YYNGEE. As DNA, the CDR3 is TGTGCCAGCAACAGGGTCGTGGGGACTGAAGCTTTCTTT. It yields the protein CASNRVVGTEAFF.

This clonotype showed up many times. The chain combines TRBV20-1 with TRBJ2-1, with D possibly matching TRBD1 (5 bases). This CDR3 contains 14 residues. Germline V gene lookup returns CDR1 DFQATT and CDR2 SNEGSKA (reference sequence). V was trimmed by 2 bases and J by 12 bases, leaving 20 bases between them. CDR3 loop: CSARPLEGVRGQFF. CDR3 DNA: TGCAGTGCTAGACCTCTGGAAGGAGTAAGGGGGCAGTTCTTC.

The J gene is TRBJ2-7, the V gene TRBV6-5; 7 positions agree with TRBD1. The ends lost 3 bases at V and 0 bases at J; junction bases unmatched: 5. This CDR3 comprises 15 residues. CDR1 MNHEY and CDR2 SVGAGI come from the germline V gene. CDR3 region: CASSYGGQPSYEQYF. The CDR3 DNA reads TGTGCCAGCAGTTATGGGGGACAGCCCTCCTACGAGCAGTACTTC.

This clonotype was found a few times. This chain uses TRBV7-2 with TRBJ2-1, with a possible D match to TRBD1 (5 bases). Germline values: CDR1 SGHTA, CDR2 FQGNSA. V lost 7 bases, J lost 2 bases, and 12 bases lay in between. The CDR3 loop spans 14 amino acids. This CDR3 reads CASTNRGAYNEQFF. The CDR3 DNA reads TGTGCCAGCACGAATAGGGGTGCCTACAATGAGCAGTTCTTC. The complete variable domain, with remaining parts taken from reference TRBV7-2 and TRBJ2-1, reads GAGVSQSPSNKVTEKGKDVELRCDPISGHTALYWYRQSLGQGLEFLIYFQGNSAPDKSGLPSDRFSAERTGGSVSTLTIQRTQQEDSAVYLCASTNRGAYNEQFFGPGTRLTVL.

The chain carries TRBV5-6 and TRBJ2-3; 11 positions agree with TRBD2. V dropped 4 bases and J dropped 4; count of bases not matched to a gene: 11. CDR3 length equals 17 residues. The germline CDR1 and CDR2 sequences are SGHDT and YYEEEE. The CDR3 DNA sequence: TGTGCCAGCAGCCAAAGACTAGCGGGGCGGAAGGCAGATACGCAGTATTTT. Translation gives CASSQRLAGRKADTQYF.

This clonotype was observed many times. This chain connects TRBV3-1 to TRBJ2-2; D is undetermined. Trimming took off 0 bases at V and 8 bases at J, with 22 bases between the two ends. The CDR3 length is 18 residues. Germline assignment: CDR1 LGHDT and CDR2 YNNKEL (reference sequence). CDR3 nucleotide sequence: TGTGCCAGCAGCCAAGATATGGTCTTTTCTAGGAGCATGGGGGAGCTGTTTTTT. It encodes CASSQDMVFSRSMGELFF.

This clonotype was picked up many times. V usage is TRBV7-2 and J usage is TRBJ2-3, with D possibly called TRBD1 or TRBD2 (6 bases each). There are 15 residues in the CDR3. The germline CDR1 and CDR2 sequences are SGHTA and FQGNSA. The ends were cut back, 2 bases at V and 3 bases at J, with 12 bases in the middle. The CDR3 DNA sequence: TGTGCCAGCAGCTTAAATAAGGGGGGAACAGATACGCAGTATTTT. Translation: CASSLNKGGTDTQYF.

In this sample, this clonotype turned up many times. The chain carries TRBV7-2 and TRBJ2-7; 9 bases fit TRBD2. The CDR3 runs to 15 residues. Per the germline V gene, CDR1 is SGHTA and CDR2 is FQGNSA. V shed 3 bases and J 6 bases; nucleotides not matched to a gene: 9. The CDR3 is CASSLAGGTLSEQYF. In nucleotides, the CDR3 is TGTGCCAGCAGCTTGGCGGGAGGGACGCTGAGCGAGCAGTACTTC. Drawing the rest from reference TRBV7-2 and TRBJ2-7, the complete variable domain is GAGVSQSPSNKVTEKGKDVELRCDPISGHTALYWYRQSLGQGLEFLIYFQGNSAPDKSGLPSDRFSAERTGGSVSTLTIQRTQQEDSAVYLCASSLAGGTLSEQYFGPGTRLTVT.

This chain links TRBV6-9 with TRBJ2-7, with TRBD2 as a possible D gene (7 bases). The CDR3 consists of 15 residues. The V gene's germline CDR1 is MNHGY and CDR2 SVAAGI. The V gene lost 4 bases and the J gene lost 4 bases, with 17 bases spanning the gap. The CDR3 DNA sequence: TGTGCCAGCAGTTGGGAGGGGGGGCCAGCATACGAGCAGTACTTC. It encodes CASSWEGGPAYEQYF.

The chain has TRBV6-1 and TRBJ2-4; TRBD1 aligns across 10 bases. The CDR3 extends over 13 amino acids. Germline values: CDR1 MNHNS, CDR2 SASEGT. Trimming at V came to 5 bases and at J to 6 bases, leaving 1 base not matched to a gene. The CDR3 is CASSRTGGNIQYF. The CDR3 DNA follows: TGTGCCAGCAGTCGGACAGGGGGAAACATTCAGTACTTC.

The chain has TRBV4-2 and TRBJ2-2; D might be TRBD2 (5 bases). Germline values: CDR1 LGHNA, CDR2 YNFKEQ. Trimming removed 1 base from V and 5 bases from J, with 17 bases in between. This CDR3 is built from 17 residues. The CDR3 nucleotides are TGTGCCAGCAGCCAAGCTAGGGCGGGCCGGGGAACCGGGGAGCTGTTTTTT. This codes for CASSQARAGRGTGELFF.

This clonotype was observed a handful of times. The chain has TRBV11-1 and TRBJ2-1, with TRBD2 as a possible D gene (6 bases). The CDR3 is made up of 12 amino acids. Germline V gene lookup returns CDR1 SGHAT and CDR2 FQDESV (reference sequence). Trimming pared 2 bases from V and 13 bases from J, leaving 12 bases between. The CDR3 DNA reads TGTGCCAGCAGCTTAATGGCGGGGTTCCAGTTCTTC. Protein product: CASSLMAGFQFF.

The sample holds many counts of this clonotype. The J gene is TRBJ2-5, the V gene TRBV18; D call uncertain. V lost 1 base and J 6 bases, leaving 6 bases between the germline ends. Germline CDR1 is KGHSH and CDR2 is LQKENI. This CDR3 contains 12 residues. For the CDR3, the DNA is TGTGCCAGCTCACCACAACTTAAGACCCAGTACTTC. Protein: CASSPQLKTQYF.

On this clonotype: Since a much larger clone is just one base distant, this may be a read error. The chain uses TRBV14 and TRBJ2-7; TRBD2 matches 8 bases. CDR1 and CDR2 from the germline V gene are SGHDN and FVKESK. This CDR3 has 14 residues. After removal of 5 bases from V and 7 bases from J, the junction contained 10 bases not matched to a gene. CDR3 coding DNA: TGTGCCAGCAGCTCACTAGCGGATTACAATGAGCAGTACTTC. Amino acids: CASSSLADYNEQYF.

This clonotype appeared many times. The chain's CDR3 is CASSSGLAGGRYEQYF. CDR3 nucleotides: TGTGCCAGCAGTTCCGGACTAGCGGGAGGGCGGTACGAGCAGTACTTC. The chain carries TRBV12-3 or TRBV12-4 and TRBJ2-7; 15 nucleotides line up with TRBD2. V gave up 4 bases and J gave up 4 bases; unmatched junction bases: 5. The CDR3 extends over 16 amino acids.

This clonotype has a count of ten or more. The V call is TRBV11-2, the J call TRBJ2-7, with unresolved D. V gave up 5 bases and J gave up 2 bases, with 25 bases separating them. The length of the CDR3 is 18 residues. Germline CDR1 reads SGHAT; CDR2 reads FQNNGV. The CDR3 DNA reads TGTGCCAGCAGCGCCCGTCAAGGACGGGTGCATTTCCCCTACGAGCAGTACTTC. It translates to CASSARQGRVHFPYEQYF. Based on the CDR3 plus reference TRBV11-2 and TRBJ2-7, the full variable domain is EAGVAQSPRYKIIEKRQSVAFWCNPISGHATLYWYQQILGQGPKLLIQFQNNGVVDDSQLPKDRFSAERLKGVDSTLKIQPAKLEDSAVYLCASSARQGRVHFPYEQYFGPGTRLTVT.

This clonotype came up many times. The chain uses TRBV29-1 and TRBJ2-2, with D hard to call. This CDR3 has 16 amino acids. V lost 6 bases, J lost 1 base, and 18 bases lay in between. Germline V lookup: CDR1 SQVTM, CDR2 ANQGSEA. CDR3 DNA: TGCAGCGTCACCCCGCCCGGCAGGTTGAACACCGGGGAGCTGTTTTTT. This gives the protein CSVTPPGRLNTGELFF.

This clonotype was found many times. The chain recombines TRBV30 with TRBJ1-2; TRBD1 might be the D (5 bases). This CDR3 spans 16 amino acids. Looked up from germline, CDR1 is GTSNPN and CDR2 is SVGIG (reference sequence). Between the trimmed V and J ends, which lost 0 bases and 0 bases, there was a span of 14 bases. The CDR3 sequence is CAWSVQPGRANYGYTF. The CDR3 DNA is TGTGCCTGGAGTGTCCAACCGGGACGGGCTAACTATGGCTACACCTTC.

The genes are TRBV6-1 and TRBJ1-1; D uncertain. Germline CDR1 is MNHNS and CDR2 is SASEGT. V lost 5 bases, J lost 8 bases, and 18 bases lay in between. This CDR3 spans 14 amino acids. The CDR3 reads CASSLRVATTEAFF. The CDR3 DNA sequence: TGTGCCAGCAGTCTTAGGGTCGCAACAACAGAAGCTTTCTTT.

The rearrangement joins TRBV7-9 to TRBJ2-7; tentatively, D is TRBD1 or TRBD2 (7 bases each). The CDR3 consists of 15 residues. Germline V CDR1 and CDR2: SEHNR, FQNEAQ (reference sequence). V was cut by 3 bases and J by 5 bases, with 17 bases left in between. The CDR3 coding sequence is TGTGCCAGCAGCTTTGGAGGCAGGGGGGGCCACGAGCAGTACTTC. This codes for CASSFGGRGGHEQYF.

This clonotype came up a few times. The gene calls are TRBV30 and TRBJ1-3; tentatively, D is TRBD1 (6 bases). Trimming removed 3 bases from V and 7 bases from J, with 16 bases in between. CDR1 GTSNPN and CDR2 SVGIG come from the germline V gene (reference sequence). The CDR3 has 14 amino acids. CDR3: CAWSPVGRGNTIYF. DNA for the CDR3: TGTGCCTGGAGCCCCGTGGGGAGGGGGAACACCATATATTTT.

Ten or more counts support this clonotype. The rearrangement uses TRBV27 and TRBJ2-1; 12 bases line up with TRBD1. The germline CDR1 and CDR2 sequences are MNHEY and SMNVEV (reference sequence). This CDR3 region has 20 residues. V lost 2 bases, J lost 9 bases, and 20 bases stayed unmatched. CDR3 region: CASSLEAPGQGAGGGREQFF. Here the CDR3 DNA reads TGTGCCAGCAGTTTAGAGGCTCCGGGACAGGGGGCGGGAGGGGGGCGTGAGCAGTTCTTC.

This chain joins TRBV11-3 and TRBJ1-2; TRBD1 is a possible D gene (5 bases). From germline, CDR1 is SGHNT and CDR2 YENEEA. The CDR3 consists of 15 residues. Trimming left V 2 bases short and J 3 bases short, with 13 bases between. Written as DNA, the CDR3 is TGTGCCAGCAGCTTAAACAGGAACGGGGACTATGGCTACACCTTC. Protein: CASSLNRNGDYGYTF.

At least ten counts were recorded for this clonotype. The chain carries TRBV27 and TRBJ2-1, with 7 nucleotides matching TRBD2. The junction had 13 bases not matched to a gene; V was cut back by 4 bases and J by 10 bases. CDR1 and CDR2 from the germline V gene are MNHEY and SMNVEV (reference sequence). The CDR3 consists of 15 residues. CDR3 bases: TGTGCCAGCAGTTCGCCGGGACTACGCCGCCCGGAGCAGTTCTTC. As protein: CASSSPGLRRPEQFF.

The gene calls are TRBV19 and TRBJ1-6; D may be TRBD1 (6 bases). V was trimmed by 10 bases and J by 5 bases, leaving 18 bases between them. CDR1 is LNHDA and CDR2 is SQIVND in the germline V gene (reference sequence). The CDR3 extends over 15 amino acids. The CDR3 DNA is TGTGCCACCTCAGTGGGGGCAGGGAATAATTCACCCCTCCACTTT. Amino acids: CATSVGAGNNSPLHF.

This clonotype turned up a few times. This chain uses TRBV20-1 with TRBJ2-7; 8 nucleotides align to TRBD1. The CDR3 is 13 residues long. The germline V gene encodes CDR1 DFQATT and CDR2 SNEGSKA (reference sequence). This chain's CDR3 is CGLARTGSREQYF. CDR3 nucleotide sequence: TGCGGCCTGGCCCGGACAGGGTCTCGGGAGCAGTACTTC.

J is TRBJ1-1 and V is TRBV12-3 or TRBV12-4, with no clear D. The CDR3 loop spans 14 amino acids. V lost 5 bases to trimming and J lost 4 bases, with 14 bases between them. This CDR3 reads CASSPQRVGTEAFF. CDR3 sequence (DNA): TGTGCCAGCAGTCCCCAGCGTGTGGGCACTGAAGCTTTCTTT.

This clonotype has a count of ten or more. The chain recombines TRBV28 with TRBJ1-3; D ambiguous. V gave up 8 bases and J gave up 7 bases, with 18 bases separating them. This CDR3 contains 14 residues. CDR1 is MDHEN and CDR2 is SYDVKM in the germline V gene. The CDR3 loop is CASVGRLEMNTIYF. The CDR3 region has the DNA TGTGCCAGCGTTGGACGATTAGAAATGAACACCATATATTTT. Full variable domain (rest looked up from reference TRBV28 and TRBJ1-3): DVKVTQSSRYLVKRTGEKVFLECVQDMDHENMFWYRQDPGLGLRLIYFSYDVKMKEKGDIPEGYSVSREKKERFSLILESASTNQTSMYLCASVGRLEMNTIYFGEGSWLTVV.